Below are 22 T cell receptor beta chains sequenced from a single sample in a study of shared clonotypes between healthy human individuals. Profiling relied on immunoSEQ multiplex PCR, and the TCRdb table lists in-frame clones only, not all of them. The repertoire holds 1.6 million or so clones, with less than 99% as singletons. Sequencing used naive CD4+ T cells sorted from blood. As for subset: CD45RA+ positively selected. Every receptor here comes from a man aged 30 to 45 in good health.

The chain employs TRBV27 and TRBJ2-7; 9 positions agree with TRBD2. Germline CDR1 and CDR2: MNHEY and SMNVEV (reference sequence). Trimming took 3 bases from V and 7 from J; bases not matched to a gene: 7. The CDR3 runs to 14 residues. The CDR3 nucleotides read TGTGCCAGCAGTTTTGCGGGAGGGCCTAGTGAGCAGTACTTC. Protein: CASSFAGGPSEQYF.

Comment on this clone: The sample contains more than one DNA sequence encoding this CDR3. This chain uses TRBV2 with TRBJ1-2; possible D gene TRBD1, 6 bases. The CDR3 runs 13 residues. Germline CDR1 and CDR2: SNHLY and FYNNEI. V shed 8 bases and J shed 4 bases, with 14 bases lying between them. This CDR3 reads CASSGGQGYGYTF. The DNA of the CDR3 is TGTGCCAGCTCTGGGGGCCAGGGCTATGGCTACACCTTC. The full variable domain, in which reference TRBV2 and TRBJ1-2 provide the parts outside the CDR3, is EPEVTQTPSHQVTQMGQEVILRCVPISNHLYFYWYRQILGQKVEFLVSFYNNEISEKSEIFDDQFSVERPDGSNFTLKIRSTKLEDSAMYFCASSGGQGYGYTFGSGTRLTVV.

The chain recombines TRBV27 with TRBJ2-3, with 8 bases lining up with TRBD2. V was pared by 3 bases and J by 0 bases, with 8 bases of the junction left unmatched. CDR1 and CDR2 (germline): MNHEY, SMNVEV (reference sequence). CDR3 length: 17 residues. CDR3 in DNA: TGTGCCAGCAGTTTGGCCCCCTCTAGCGGGAGCACAGATACGCAGTATTTT. Translation: CASSLAPSSGSTDTQYF.

V usage is TRBV19 and J usage is TRBJ2-2; possibly TRBD1 for D (7 bases). This CDR3 spans 15 amino acids. Trimming took 4 bases from V and 5 from J, leaving 14 bases between them. Germline CDR1 and CDR2: LNHDA and SQIVND (reference sequence). This CDR3 reads CASSNGRGETGELFF. In DNA, the CDR3 is TGTGCCAGTAGTAACGGCAGGGGGGAAACCGGGGAGCTGTTTTTT.

The chain employs TRBV7-8 and TRBJ2-5, with TRBD1 identical over 7 bases. Germline V CDR1 and CDR2: SGHVS, FQNEAQ. J lost 5 bases, V lost 1 base, and 7 bases had no gene match. This CDR3 spans 15 amino acids. CDR3 coding DNA: TGTGCCAGCAGCTTAGTAACCGGGACAGCTGAGACCCAGTACTTC. This sequence encodes CASSLVTGTAETQYF.

V gene TRBV5-1 combines with J gene TRBJ1-1, with 8 bases that match TRBD1. V dropped 4 bases and J dropped 6; count of bases not matched to a gene: 5. Germline CDR1 is SGHRS and CDR2 is YFSETQ. This CDR3 has 13 amino acids. In nucleotides, the CDR3 is TGCGCCAGCAGCACCGACAGGGGATCTGAAGCTTTCTTT. This codes for CASSTDRGSEAFF.

The chain uses TRBV7-3 and TRBJ2-1, with a tentative D call TRBD2 (6 bases). Germline V lookup: CDR1 SGHTA, CDR2 FQGTGA. Trimming took 5 bases from V and 9 from J, leaving 17 bases between them. The CDR3 extends over 14 amino acids. The CDR3 bases are TGTGCCAGCAGCCCCCTGGCGGGGAACGGTGAGCAGTTCTTC. This gives the protein CASSPLAGNGEQFF.

The chain has TRBV7-9 and TRBJ2-5; maybe TRBD1 (5 bases). The CDR3 has 13 residues. Germline loops: CDR1 SEHNR, CDR2 FQNEAQ (reference sequence). Trimming removed 5 bases at V and 2 bases at J, with 9 bases between. The CDR3 DNA follows: TGTGCCAGCAGCCCCCGACAGCAAGAGACCCAGTACTTC. It encodes CASSPRQQETQYF.

The rearrangement links TRBV18 to TRBJ2-7, with 9 bases matching TRBD1. Germline trimming cut 5 bases from V and 9 bases from J; bases unmatched to any gene: 11. Germline V gene data show CDR1 as KGHSH and CDR2 as LQKENI. The CDR3 contains 14 residues. The CDR3 loop reads CASSWGTGSDTQYF. The DNA for the CDR3 is TGTGCCAGCTCATGGGGGACAGGGTCGGACACGCAGTACTTC.

The rearrangement links TRBV5-1 to TRBJ2-7; perhaps TRBD1 as D (6 bases). Germline-derived CDR1 and CDR2 are SGHRS and YFSETQ. V lost 0 bases and J lost 5, with 12 bases in between. This CDR3 region has 14 residues. CDR3 in DNA: TGCGCCAGCAGCTTGGTCGGCAGGGGTCACGAGCAGTACTTC. It yields the protein CASSLVGRGHEQYF.

This chain uses TRBV5-1 with TRBJ1-2; 8 bases fit TRBD1. The V and J ends lost 4 bases and 4 bases, in that order; junction bases with no gene match: 9. Germline CDR1 and CDR2: SGHRS and YFSETQ. The CDR3 has 15 residues. The CDR3 sequence is CASSPGQVNGYGYTF. In DNA, the CDR3 is TGCGCCAGCAGCCCGGGACAGGTGAACGGCTATGGCTACACCTTC.

The rearrangement joins TRBV30 to TRBJ1-5; TRBD1 matches 9 bases. V dropped 2 bases and J dropped 4; count of bases not matched to a gene: 12. CDR3 length equals 17 residues. The germline V gene encodes CDR1 GTSNPN and CDR2 SVGIG (reference sequence). CDR3 nucleotides: TGTGCCTGGAGTCCACCGGGACAGGGTTTAGGGAATCAGCCCCAGCATTTT. Translated, it gives CAWSPPGQGLGNQPQHF.

This sequence joins TRBV4-1 and TRBJ2-7; unclear D gene. This CDR3 has 14 residues. Germline V gene data show CDR1 as MGHRA and CDR2 as YSYEKL. Trimming took off 3 bases at V and 3 bases at J, with 12 bases between the two ends. This CDR3 is CASSHLEWDYEQYF. Here the CDR3 DNA reads TGCGCCAGCAGCCATCTGGAGTGGGACTACGAGCAGTACTTC.

CDR3 DNA sequence: TGTGCCAGCAGCTTAGGAGGCCGACAGGGACAGTACTTC. Protein product: CASSLGGRQGQYF. This sequence joins TRBV11-2 and TRBJ2-7; TRBD1 agrees at 7 bases. With 1 base clipped from V and 10 bases from J, the junction kept 7 bases outside the gene matches. Germline V CDR1 and CDR2: SGHAT, FQNNGV. The CDR3 is made up of 13 amino acids.

The genes are TRBV18 and TRBJ2-7, with 9 bases fitting TRBD2. The CDR3 length is 14 residues. The V and J ends lost 5 bases and 3 bases, in that order; junction bases with no gene match: 5. Germline values: CDR1 KGHSH, CDR2 LQKENI. The CDR3 DNA follows: TGTGCCAGCTCAAATAAAGCGGGAGGCTACGAGCAGTACTTC. Amino acids: CASSNKAGGYEQYF. Based on the CDR3 plus reference TRBV18 and TRBJ2-7, the full variable domain is NAGVMQNPRHLVRRRGQEARLRCSPMKGHSHVYWYRQLPEEGLKFMVYLQKENIIDESGMPKERFSAEFPKEGPSILRIQQVVRGDSAAYFCASSNKAGGYEQYFGPGTRLTVT.

In its sample, this clone was seen once. The chain couples TRBV15 to TRBJ2-2; TRBD2 matches at 7 bases. Looked up from germline, CDR1 is LNHNV and CDR2 is YYDKDF (reference sequence). The CDR3 is 16 residues long. Germline trimming cut 9 bases from V and 6 bases from J; bases unmatched to any gene: 16. The CDR3 DNA sequence: TGTGCCACGGCCCTTGGGGGAGGGCTAACGGCCGGGGAGCTGTTTTTT. Protein sequence: CATALGGGLTAGELFF.

The chain couples TRBV28 to TRBJ2-7; tentatively, D is TRBD1 (6 bases). CDR3 length: 11 amino acids. Germline CDR1 and CDR2: MDHEN and SYDVKM. V shed 8 bases and J shed 2 bases, with 7 bases lying between them. As DNA, the CDR3 is TGTGCCAGCGGGGGCACCTACGAGCAGTACTTC. Translated: CASGGTYEQYF.

This chain connects TRBV9 to TRBJ2-3, with 7 bases that match TRBD2. CDR1 and CDR2 (germline): SGDLS, YYNGEE. The length of the CDR3 is 15 residues. The trim removed 0 bases at V and 3 bases at J, leaving 4 bases unmatched. CDR3 nucleotides: TGTGCCAGCAGCGTAGGTCATAGCGGGACAGATACGCAGTATTTT. This codes for CASSVGHSGTDTQYF.

The chain carries TRBV7-2 and TRBJ2-7; D is unresolved. Trimming shortened V by 2 bases and J by 2 bases, and 7 bases separated the two germline ends. Germline assignment: CDR1 SGHTA and CDR2 FQGNSA. The CDR3 is made up of 13 amino acids. CDR3 coding DNA: TGTGCCAGCAGCTTAATACCTGCCTACGAGCAGTACTTC. It is translated as CASSLIPAYEQYF.

V gene TRBV21-1 combines with J gene TRBJ2-1; the table's D call, TRBD2, has no DNA check behind it. TRBV21-1 is a pseudogene. This CDR3 is built from 13 residues. The CDR3 DNA is TGTGCCCTAACTAGCGGGAGATACAATGAGCAGTTCTTC. Its protein is CALTSGRYNEQFF.

V gene TRBV30 combines with J gene TRBJ2-7; 12 nucleotides align to TRBD2. Germline CDR1 GTSNPN, CDR2 SVGIG (reference sequence). J lost 2 bases, V lost 0 bases, and 8 bases had no gene match. This CDR3 spans 17 amino acids. The CDR3 DNA is TGTGCCTGGAGTGTAAGGGCTAGCGGGAGGGAAACCTACGAGCAGTACTTC. Translating gives CAWSVRASGRETYEQYF.

This clone was seen only once. The chain links TRBV7-2 to TRBJ2-7, with D possibly TRBD2 on 6 matching bases. The germline V and J ends were trimmed by 5 bases and 0 bases, with 14 bases remaining between them. The CDR3 length is 15 residues. CDR1 SGHTA and CDR2 FQGNSA come from the germline V gene. The CDR3 loop is CASSPDGRHSYEQYF. CDR3 DNA sequence: TGTGCCAGCAGCCCCGACGGGAGACACTCCTACGAGCAGTACTTC.